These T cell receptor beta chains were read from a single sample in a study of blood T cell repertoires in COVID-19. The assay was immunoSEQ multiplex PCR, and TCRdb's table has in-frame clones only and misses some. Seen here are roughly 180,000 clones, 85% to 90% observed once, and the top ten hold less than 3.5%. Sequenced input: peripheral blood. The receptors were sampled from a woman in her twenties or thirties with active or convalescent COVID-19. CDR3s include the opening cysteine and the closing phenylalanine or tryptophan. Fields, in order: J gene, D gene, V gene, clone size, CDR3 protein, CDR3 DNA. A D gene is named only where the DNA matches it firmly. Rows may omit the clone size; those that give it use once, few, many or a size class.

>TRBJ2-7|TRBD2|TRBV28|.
CASSPRLAGDTYEQYF
TGTGCCAGCAGTCCCCGACTAGCGGGAGATACCTACGAGCAGTACTTC
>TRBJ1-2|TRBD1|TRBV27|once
CASNRGGPDPYGYTF
TGTGCCAGCAACAGGGGGGGGCCGGATCCCTATGGCTACACCTTC
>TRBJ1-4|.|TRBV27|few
CASSQTGRTNEKLFF
TGTGCCAGCAGTCAAACAGGGCGGACTAATGAAAAACTGTTTTTT
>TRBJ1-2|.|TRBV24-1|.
CATSDPTGSNYGYTF
TGTGCCACCAGTGATCCGACAGGTTCTAACTATGGCTACACCTTC
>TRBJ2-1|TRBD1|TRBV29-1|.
CSVTRGNEQFF
TGCAGCGTGACCAGGGGGAATGAGCAGTTCTTC
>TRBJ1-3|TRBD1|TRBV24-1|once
CATSDPGTGNGNTIYF
TGTGCCACCAGTGATCCCGGGACAGGGAACGGAAACACCATATATTTT
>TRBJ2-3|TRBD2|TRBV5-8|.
CASSKKVLADPDTQYF
TGTGCCAGCAGCAAAAAGGTCCTAGCGGACCCAGATACGCAGTATTTT
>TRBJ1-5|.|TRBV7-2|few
CASSLSGQNNQPQHF
TGTGCCAGCAGTTTATCCGGACAGAACAATCAGCCCCAGCATTTT
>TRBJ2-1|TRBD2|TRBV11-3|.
CASSFQPPGLAGLEQFF
TGTGCCAGCAGCTTCCAGCCTCCGGGACTAGCGGGCCTTGAGCAGTTCTTC
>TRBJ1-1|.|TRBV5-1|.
CASSLALGQMNTEAFF
TGCGCCAGCAGCTTGGCCCTGGGCCAGATGAACACTGAAGCTTTCTTT
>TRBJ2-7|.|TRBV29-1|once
CSVVGVRSVYEQYF
TGCAGCGTTGTAGGGGTCCGATCCGTTTACGAGCAGTACTTC
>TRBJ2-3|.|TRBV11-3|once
CASSPRRGLRADTQYF
TGTGCCAGCAGCCCCCGAAGGGGGTTAAGGGCAGATACGCAGTATTTT
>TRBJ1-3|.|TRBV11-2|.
CASSFRGTEGNTIYF
TGTGCCAGCAGCTTTAGGGGGACCGAAGGAAACACCATATATTTT
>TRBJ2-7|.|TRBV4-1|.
CASSQGSRGFSYEQYF
TGCGCCAGCAGCCAAGGTAGTCGGGGGTTCTCCTACGAGCAGTACTTC
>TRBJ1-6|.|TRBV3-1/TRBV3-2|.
CASSPETGLNNSPLHF
TGTGCCAGCAGCCCGGAAACAGGATTAAATAATTCACCCCTCCACTTT
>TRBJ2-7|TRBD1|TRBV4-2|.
CASSQDGGRGQNEQYF
TGTGCCAGCAGCCAAGATGGAGGCAGGGGGCAGAACGAGCAGTACTTC
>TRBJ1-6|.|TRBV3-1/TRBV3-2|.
CASSQVYSGNSPLHF
TGTGCCAGCAGCCAAGTGTACTCGGGGAATTCACCCCTCCACTTT
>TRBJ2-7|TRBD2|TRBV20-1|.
CSASVGTSAPHEQYF
TGCAGTGCTAGTGTAGGGACTAGCGCTCCCCACGAGCAGTACTTC
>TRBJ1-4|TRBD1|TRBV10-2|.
CASSPFGDRKLFF
TGCGCCAGCAGTCCCTTTGGGGACAGAAAACTGTTTTTT
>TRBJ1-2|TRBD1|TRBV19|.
CASSSPGTGGWGYTF
TGTGCCAGTAGCAGTCCCGGGACAGGGGGCTGGGGCTACACCTTC
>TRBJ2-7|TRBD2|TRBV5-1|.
CASSWPVSGSLSYEQYF
TGCGCCAGCAGCTGGCCCGTTAGCGGGAGCCTCTCCTACGAGCAGTACTTC
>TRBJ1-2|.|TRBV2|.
CASSEEAGSNYGYTF
TGTGCCAGCAGTGAAGAGGCAGGGTCTAACTATGGCTACACCTTC
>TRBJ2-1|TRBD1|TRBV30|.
CAWSTTGSNEQFF
TGTGCCTGGAGTACGACAGGGAGTAATGAGCAGTTCTTC
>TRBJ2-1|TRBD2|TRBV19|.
CASSIDRSGRAHEQFF
TGTGCCAGTAGTATAGATCGTAGCGGGAGGGCCCATGAGCAGTTCTTC
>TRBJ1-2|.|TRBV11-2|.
CASSLPSLYGYTF
TGTGCCAGCAGCTTACCCTCTTTGTATGGCTACACCTTC
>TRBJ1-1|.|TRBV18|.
CASSAGIGSEAFF
TGTGCCAGCTCAGCAGGGATCGGGTCTGAAGCTTTCTTT
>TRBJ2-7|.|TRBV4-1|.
CASSPNSYEQYF
TGCGCCAGCAGCCCAAACAGCTACGAGCAGTACTTC
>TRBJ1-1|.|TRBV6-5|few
CATGQGSWTNTEAFF
TGTGCCACCGGGCAGGGTTCCTGGACGAACACTGAAGCTTTCTTT
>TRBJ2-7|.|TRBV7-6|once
CASSHVIGGYEQYF
TGTGCCAGCAGCCATGTAATCGGAGGGTACGAGCAGTACTTC
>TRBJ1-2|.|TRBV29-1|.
CSVGPARGYGYTF
TGCAGCGTGGGCCCAGCAAGGGGCTATGGCTACACCTTC
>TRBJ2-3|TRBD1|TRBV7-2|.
CASSRGQLVPTDTQYF
TGTGCCAGCAGCAGGGGACAGTTAGTGCCCACAGATACGCAGTATTTT
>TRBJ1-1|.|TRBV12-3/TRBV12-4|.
CASSLANIQAFF
TGTGCCAGCAGTTTAGCGAACATCCAAGCTTTCTTT
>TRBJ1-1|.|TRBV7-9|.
CASSLARGGWSMNTEAFF
TGTGCCAGCAGCTTAGCGCGGGGGGGCTGGAGTATGAACACTGAAGCTTTCTTT
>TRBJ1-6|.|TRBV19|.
CASSITRGNSPLHF
TGTGCCAGTAGTATAACCAGGGGTAATTCACCCCTCCACTTT